This T cell receptor beta chain was found in a study of shared clonotypes between healthy human individuals (TCRdb year 2020). For the wider study: Three men and a couple of women, aged 18 to 49 years, made up the cohort. For each donor, CD4 naive and CD4 memory were each run on three plates, CD8 naive on two plates, and CD8 memory on one plate. Different laboratories and diverse techniques were used to prepare libraries and sequence TCR repertoires, to increase sequencing depth and limit assay-specific biases. Between about 0.8 and 9 billion PBMCs per donor were obtained by leukapheresis. To estimate repertoire size and how much clonotype sharing occurs between individuals, the study deeply sequenced the blood TCR repertoires of five healthy adults. The full study reports these points: Naive subsets generally had larger estimated clonotype richness than memory subsets. Sampling was limited to blood, and TCR repertoires in tissue likely differ from TCR repertoires in blood. Because the study included a small number of donors, the genetic and exposure-history diversity represented was limited. Incomplete sequencing was indicated by rarefaction of sorted-subset datasets, despite the large sequencing depth. Clonotypes shared by all four sorted-subset donors showed higher generation probabilities than non-shared clonotypes. Based on pairwise subsampling, the degree of clonotype sharing among donors was expected to be affected by sequencing depth. Sharing across a few donors was observed for about 5% of naive CD4, under 4% of naive CD8, around 2.5% of memory CD4, and roughly 0.43% of memory CD8 clonotypes.

Donors were healthy HIV-negative adults with no recently reported acute infections or vaccinations. All donors were Caucasian adults living in Nashville, Tennessee, USA. CD4+ T cells were enriched by magnetic negative selection; naive cells were then positively selected on CD45RA, and the negative fraction formed the memory subset. Blood was obtained by leukapheresis, after which PBMCs were separated by Ficoll-Histopaque density gradient centrifugation and cryopreserved in liquid nitrogen vapor phase. Analytical flow cytometry was used to check the purity and quantity of each magnetically sorted T cell population. Each sorted fraction had its genomic DNA isolated and then quantified by UV absorbance on a Nanodrop 2000c. This clone was recorded a few times. Its antigen target is currently unknown. It differs at one base from a far larger clone, so likely a read error. Using the deep immunoSEQ assay, TCR CDR3 regions were amplified from genomic DNA by multiplex PCR. Extracted genomic DNA from each cell subset was spread evenly across all wells of several immunoSEQ 96-well plates, with each plate serving as a replicate. For sorted subsets, around 200 ng genomic DNA, equal to tens of thousands of T cell genomes, was loaded into each replicate PCR. Purified libraries were measured with a Qubit 3.0 fluorometer, size-checked on a Bioanalyzer 2100, and measured again with the KAPA Library Quantification kit. A separate single-read 150-cycle Illumina NextSeq 550 flow cell was used to sequence each immunoSEQ 96-well plate. Processing in the source paper ran as follows. The immunoSEQ output contained only junctional sequences without quality scores, so filtering could not match that applied to full-length reads. Sequences were annotated with PyIR, a Python wrapper for IgBLAST v1.9, and V/J genes and CDR3 were assigned using IMGT germline references. Any read was removed if the V/J assignment was weak (E-value above 1e-6), the CDR3 was missing, or the read contained stop codons, out-of-frame junctions, or ambiguous translated residues. V3J clonotypes were defined as sequences sharing the same inferred V gene, J gene, and CDR3 amino acid sequence. Percentage overlap between repertoires was calculated by dividing the number of shared unique clonotypes by the size of the smaller repertoire. Repertoire richness was assessed with RTK rarefaction, the Chao1 estimator, and Recon v2.1 estimates of unobserved clonotypes. Generation probabilities for all TCRbeta clonotypes obtained by the gDNA method from a handful of donors were computed using OLGA. Drawn from immuneACCESS, this table holds only the in-frame rearrangements with V and J called that TCRdb kept. Clones are partly lost; checked studies trace under half to an unresolved V gene and leave the rest unexplained. The DNA was the basis for D and trimming; V, J and clone size are from that table. This sample gives around 1.1 million clones in total; around 82% of them show up just once. The top ten clones comprise roughly 0.65% of the sample.

The sample taken for sequencing was memory CD4+ T cells from PBMCs. The sample's cell subset or site label is to be understood as: CD45RA-negative fraction. This TCR derives from a man younger than 35 in good health. Some clones in this sample may be carry-over from other donors' samples.

For the CDR3, the sequence is CASSQLESTEAFF. The DNA sequence is as follows: TGTGCCAGCAGCCAACTGGAGAGCACTGAAGCTTTCTTT. This sequence uses TRBV7-9 and TRBJ1-1, with no D gene named confidently. CDR1 and CDR2 are read off the germline V gene (reference sequence) as SEHNR and FQNEAQ. Inclusive of the bounding cysteine and phenylalanine, the CDR3 is 13 residues long. The entry retains the CDR3 DNA only, 39 bases that are in frame from base 1. Trimming at the junction amounts to 5 bases on V and 4 bases on J, and the germline ends lie 11 bases apart.